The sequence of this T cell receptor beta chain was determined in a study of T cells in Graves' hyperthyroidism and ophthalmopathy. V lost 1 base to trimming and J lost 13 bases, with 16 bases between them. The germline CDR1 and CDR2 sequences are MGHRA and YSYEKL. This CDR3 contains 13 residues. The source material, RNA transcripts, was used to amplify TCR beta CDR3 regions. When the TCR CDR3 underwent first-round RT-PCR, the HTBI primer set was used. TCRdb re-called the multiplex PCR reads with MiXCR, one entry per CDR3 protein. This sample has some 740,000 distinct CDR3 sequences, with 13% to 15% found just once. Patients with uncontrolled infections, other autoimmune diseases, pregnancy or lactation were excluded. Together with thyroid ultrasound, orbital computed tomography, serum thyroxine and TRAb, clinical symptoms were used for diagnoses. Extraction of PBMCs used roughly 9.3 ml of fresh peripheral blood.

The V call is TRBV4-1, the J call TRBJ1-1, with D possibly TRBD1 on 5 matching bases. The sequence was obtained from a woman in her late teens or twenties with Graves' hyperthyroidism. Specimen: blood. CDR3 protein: CASSQGHPRGFFF. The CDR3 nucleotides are TGCGCCAGCAGCCAAGGGCACCCCCGGGGCTTTTTCTTT.